This T cell receptor beta chain derives from a study of blood T cells in healthy people across ages. Drawing of peripheral blood yielded about 10 milliliters from each donor. Turning to this clonotype: The target antigen is unknown.

This CDR3 has 16 amino acids. V lost 4 bases and J lost 0, with 16 bases in between. CDR1 SGHRS and CDR2 YFSETQ come from the germline V gene. Findings of the study overall: Measured against age, TCR beta diversity per million T cells decreased in a roughly linear manner.

Together with a sample-barcoded 5' primer, a J-beta primer mix was included in a second PCR lasting about 6 to 11 cycles. Every cDNA molecule carried a tag from a template-switch adaptor bearing 12 random nucleotides. TCRdb independently ran MiXCR on the 5' RACE reads; one entry per CDR3 protein. There are over 1,300,000 distinct CDR3 sequences in the sample; approximately 59% occur only once, and approximately 7% lies in the top ten. Source material: blood. The rearrangement links TRBV5-1 to TRBJ1-1, with D tentatively TRBD1 (5 bases). The TCR originated in a man aged 18 to 30 in good health. The CDR3 bases are TGCGCCAGCAGCCTGGGTGTTTGGGGGATGAACACTGAAGCTTTCTTT. It specifies CASSLGVWGMNTEAFF.